Listed below are T cell receptor beta chains from one sample, sequenced in a study of blood T cell repertoires in COVID-19. Produced via immunoSEQ multiplex PCR; TCRdb's table is partial and in-frame only. The data show roughly 250,000 clones, more than 85% seen once. The sequencing input was PBMCs or T cells enriched from blood (not recorded which). The receptors derive from a woman in her fifties or sixties who had recovered from COVID-19. The CDR3 runs from the conserved cysteine through the conserved F or W.

J gene: TRBJ1-6; V gene: TRBV18; CDR3 protein: CASSPNYNSPLHF
J gene: TRBJ1-3; V gene: TRBV27; CDR3 protein: CASSVTLGNTIYF
J gene: TRBJ2-7; V gene: TRBV28; CDR3 protein: CASSSPGTSGSSGDF
J gene: TRBJ1-5; V gene: TRBV29-1; CDR3 protein: CSGYRDGQPQHF
J gene: TRBJ1-1; V gene: TRBV5-6; CDR3 protein: CASSPTVNRRLNTEAFF
J gene: TRBJ2-1; V gene: TRBV7-9; CDR3 protein: CASSFTGTSGSYNEQFF
J gene: TRBJ2-1; V gene: TRBV7-3; CDR3 protein: CASSFSGGYNEQFF
J gene: TRBJ2-1; V gene: TRBV7-9; CDR3 protein: CASSLGTRDFNEQFF
J gene: TRBJ1-3; V gene: TRBV30; CDR3 protein: CAWGGDSGNTIYF
J gene: TRBJ1-1; V gene: TRBV7-2; CDR3 protein: CASSFRSWGDTEAFF
J gene: TRBJ2-2; V gene: TRBV5-1; CDR3 protein: CASAELAASNTGELFF
J gene: TRBJ1-1; V gene: TRBV3-1/TRBV3-2; CDR3 protein: CASSLGQKNTEAFF
J gene: TRBJ2-6; V gene: TRBV7-3; CDR3 protein: CASSLPRGPGANVLTF
J gene: TRBJ2-2; V gene: TRBV25-1; CDR3 protein: CASSPINGGELFF
J gene: TRBJ2-3; V gene: TRBV27; CDR3 protein: CASSLSPGLAGTLF
J gene: TRBJ1-1; V gene: TRBV30; CDR3 protein: CAQEGQVDTEAFF
J gene: TRBJ2-7; V gene: TRBV4-2; CDR3 protein: CASRKGLAGGPYEQYF
J gene: TRBJ2-1; V gene: TRBV5-4; CDR3 protein: CASSLVGGNEQFF
J gene: TRBJ2-3; V gene: TRBV3-1/TRBV3-2; CDR3 protein: CASSLLAGVSTDTQYF
J gene: TRBJ1-4; V gene: TRBV18; CDR3 protein: CASSPSKGANEKLFF
J gene: TRBJ2-2; V gene: TRBV24-1; CDR3 protein: CATSDGDRHTGELFF
J gene: TRBJ2-1; V gene: TRBV24-1; CDR3 protein: CATSNSRSAYNEQFF
J gene: TRBJ2-3; V gene: TRBV20-1; CDR3 protein: CRAKGADTQYF
J gene: TRBJ1-2; V gene: TRBV29-1; CDR3 protein: CSVEGGNYYGYTF
J gene: TRBJ1-2; V gene: TRBV7-3; CDR3 protein: CASTRGPPRAYYGYTF
J gene: TRBJ2-3; V gene: TRBV2; CDR3 protein: CASRIRTGPALVFTQYF
J gene: TRBJ1-6; V gene: TRBV5-4; CDR3 protein: CASSIDSNSPLHF
J gene: TRBJ2-2; V gene: TRBV10-2; CDR3 protein: CASHPVSGRSANTGELFF
J gene: TRBJ2-3; V gene: TRBV9; CDR3 protein: CASSVGTSGDTQYF
J gene: TRBJ2-7; V gene: TRBV5-1; CDR3 protein: CASSIRTSGSSYEQYF
J gene: TRBJ1-1; V gene: TRBV7-2; CDR3 protein: CASSFTPTGSEAFF
J gene: TRBJ1-2; V gene: TRBV5-6; CDR3 protein: CASSPQGGANYGYTF
J gene: TRBJ2-1; V gene: TRBV11-2; CDR3 protein: CASSLDIPNEQFF
J gene: TRBJ2-7; V gene: TRBV18; CDR3 protein: CASSNKGTIPSYEQYF
J gene: TRBJ1-2; V gene: TRBV27; CDR3 protein: CASSLTGTGFYGYTF
J gene: TRBJ1-2; V gene: TRBV24-1; CDR3 protein: CATSRTGGWVLYGYTF
J gene: TRBJ1-1; V gene: TRBV13; CDR3 protein: CASSLVAGRTEAFF
J gene: TRBJ2-1; V gene: TRBV7-6; CDR3 protein: CASSLGGGGLVSVYNEQFF
J gene: TRBJ1-1; V gene: TRBV19; CDR3 protein: CASRIDRNTEAFF
J gene: TRBJ1-5; V gene: TRBV2; CDR3 protein: CASSETRPDQPQHF
J gene: TRBJ1-2; V gene: TRBV5-1; CDR3 protein: CASSLEQYYGYTF
J gene: TRBJ1-2; V gene: TRBV18; CDR3 protein: CASSPRQGSPRSEGYTF
J gene: TRBJ1-5; V gene: TRBV4-3; CDR3 protein: CASSPGQGYQPQHF
J gene: TRBJ2-1; V gene: TRBV15; CDR3 protein: CATSISGRSPNEQFF
J gene: TRBJ1-6; V gene: TRBV28; CDR3 protein: CASSSGQGNSPLHF
J gene: TRBJ2-7; V gene: TRBV27; CDR3 protein: CASRGSGKSTYEQYF
J gene: TRBJ1-3; V gene: TRBV19; CDR3 protein: CASRQGRSSGNTIYF
J gene: TRBJ2-5; V gene: TRBV5-8; CDR3 protein: CASSQGLAGAQETQYF
J gene: TRBJ1-1; V gene: TRBV30; CDR3 protein: CAWSVGGKGTEAFF
J gene: TRBJ2-3; V gene: TRBV2; CDR3 protein: CASSISGQVTDTQYF
J gene: TRBJ1-5; V gene: TRBV18; CDR3 protein: CASSPSRNQPQHF
J gene: TRBJ1-1; V gene: TRBV11-2; CDR3 protein: CASSPFYWTDMNTEAFF
J gene: TRBJ1-2; V gene: TRBV5-1; CDR3 protein: CASSFGGAYGYTF
J gene: TRBJ2-1; V gene: TRBV6-1; CDR3 protein: CASSEGPAGAMAYEQFF
J gene: TRBJ2-7; V gene: TRBV27; CDR3 protein: CASSPSPTGLSKYEQYF